The 9 T cell receptor beta chains presented below share a single source sample, sequenced in a study of blood T cells in healthy people across ages. A J-beta primer mix and a sample-barcoded 5' primer were used in a second PCR of roughly 6 to 11 cycles. TCRdb reprocessed the 5' RACE reads via MiXCR and lists one record per CDR3 protein. The sample has 780,000 or so distinct CDR3 sequences; about 53% are singletons. The specimen sequenced was blood. These TCRs come from a man older than 75 in good health.

This clonotype turned up a few times. The chain has TRBV20-1 and TRBJ1-2; D remains unclear. The V gene's germline CDR1 is DFQATT and CDR2 SNEGSKA (reference sequence). CDR3 size: 12 residues. V was cut by 3 bases and J by 4 bases, with 9 bases left in between. The CDR3 here is CSASAGGYGYTF. As DNA, the CDR3 is TGCAGTGCTAGTGCAGGAGGCTATGGCTACACCTTC.

This clonotype was counted only a few times. The gene calls are TRBV11-3 and TRBJ2-5; D gene unclear. Trimming pared 1 base from V and 5 bases from J, leaving 14 bases between. This CDR3 region has 15 residues. In germline, CDR1 is SGHNT, CDR2 YENEEA. Written as DNA, the CDR3 is TGTGCCAGCAGCTTAGGTTCGACCAACCGGGAGACCCAGTACTTC. Protein sequence: CASSLGSTNRETQYF.

This chain connects TRBV25-1 to TRBJ1-3, with 8 bases that match TRBD1. The CDR3 contains 15 residues. CDR1 and CDR2 (germline): MGHDK, SYGVNS. V was pared by 8 bases and J by 0 bases, with 6 bases of the junction left unmatched. CDR3: CASSWDRSSGNTIYF. In nucleotides, the CDR3 is TGTGCCAGCTCGTGGGACAGGAGCTCTGGAAACACCATATATTTT.

This clonotype appeared a few times. This chain connects TRBV10-3 to TRBJ2-5; no reliable D call. The J call may be in error: the DNA end matches TRBJ2-7 better. CDR1 is ENHRY and CDR2 is SYGVKD in the germline V gene. This CDR3 has 12 residues. The CDR3 sequence: CAISEVAPEQYF. In nucleotides, the CDR3 is TGTGCCATCAGTGAGGTGGCACCCGAGCAGTACTTC.

This chain connects TRBV7-9 to TRBJ2-3; the D gene is possibly TRBD2 (6 bases). Germline V gene data show CDR1 as SEHNR and CDR2 as FQNEAQ (reference sequence). The germline V and J ends were trimmed by 2 bases and 0 bases, with 12 bases remaining between them. CDR3 size: 16 residues. CDR3 protein: CASSLSRTTSTDTQYF. The CDR3, as DNA: TGTGCCAGCAGCTTATCCCGGACTACTAGCACAGATACGCAGTATTTT.

V usage is TRBV5-1 and J usage is TRBJ2-3, with 9 bases fitting TRBD2. The CDR3 spans 14 residues. From germline, CDR1 is SGHRS and CDR2 YFSETQ. The V segment lost 4 bases and the J segment 14 bases; nucleotides outside the gene matches: 14. The CDR3 loop is CASSQGLAERDAYF. DNA for the CDR3: TGCGCCAGCAGCCAGGGACTAGCTGAGAGAGACGCGTATTTT.

This clonotype was picked up a small number of times. This chain joins TRBV7-3 and TRBJ2-1; D is perhaps TRBD1 or TRBD2 (5 bases each). This CDR3 comprises 14 residues. Germline-derived CDR1 and CDR2 are SGHTA and FQGTGA. V gave up 3 bases and J gave up 6 bases, with 12 bases separating them. CDR3: CASSFGGPVNEQFF. CDR3 in DNA: TGTGCCAGCAGCTTTGGGGGACCCGTCAATGAGCAGTTCTTC. The full variable domain, its missing parts supplied by reference TRBV7-3 and TRBJ2-1, is GAGVSQTPSNKVTEKGKYVELRCDPISGHTALYWYRQSLGQGPEFLIYFQGTGAADDSGLPNDRFFAVRPEGSVSTLKIQRTERGDSAVYLCASSFGGPVNEQFFGPGTRLTVL.

The chain links TRBV5-1 to TRBJ1-1; D not resolved. This CDR3 region has 15 residues. Trimming shortened V by 7 bases and J by 5 bases, and 21 bases separated the two germline ends. CDR1 is SGHRS and CDR2 is YFSETQ in the germline V gene. CDR3 coding DNA: TGCGCCAGCGGTCGTCAGTTCACCTCGGGAACTGAAGCTTTCTTT. Protein product: CASGRQFTSGTEAFF.

The table lists this clonotype with a few counts. J is TRBJ2-7 and V is TRBV20-1; D might be TRBD1 or TRBD2, each matching 5 bases. The germline V and J ends were trimmed by 4 bases and 3 bases, with 19 bases remaining between them. This CDR3 contains 15 residues. Germline CDR1 is DFQATT and CDR2 is SNEGSKA (reference sequence). CDR3 protein: CSATARDLRNYEQYF. In nucleotides, the CDR3 is TGCAGTGCTACTGCCAGGGACCTCAGAAACTACGAGCAGTACTTC.